Reported below is one TCR beta chain. Its specificity is unknown. Sequence at one end of the junction differs from germline and may be a read error. Prepared libraries of TCR beta cDNA carried unique molecular identifiers. T cells numbering roughly 0.95 to 10 million gave rise to about 490,000 cDNA molecules. Each CDR3 protein is one row after TCRdb ran MiXCR on the PCR reads. The table lists 150,000 to 200,000 distinct CDR3 sequences, around 30% of them singletons. Germline V gene sequence: CDR1 DFQATT, CDR2 SNEGSKA (reference sequence). The CDR3 runs 13 residues. The data were taken from a study of post-analysis software for immune sequencing data. Points from the study as a whole: Analysis by F measure revealed that same-batch samples clustered strongly together. Five or six TRBV segments, TRBV5-6, TRBV5-1 and TRBV20-1 among them, were found more frequent in patients than controls. Normalized Chao1 diversity was significantly reduced in patients versus controls.

Sequencing was carried out using blood. The chain carries TRBV20-1 and TRBJ1-1, with D maybe TRBD1 (5 bases). The sequence was obtained from a girl under 18 with multiple sclerosis. The CDR3, as DNA: TGCAGTGCTAGAGGGGGGTATATCGCTGAAGTTTTCTTT. Protein sequence: CSARGGYIAEVFF.